This TCR beta chain came from a study of regulatory T cells in long-lasting Graves disease. The sample's time point: persistent/refractory GD, antithyroid drugs over 5 years with positive TRAb. The TCR library was prepared using RNA isolated from PBMCs. As a group, patients came from one endocrinology department in Xi'an, China. Arm-PCR with iRepertoire HTBI primers amplified the CDR3 regions for these TCR beta libraries. TCRdb redid the calling of the multiplex PCR reads with MiXCR, one entry per CDR3 protein. The sample contains hundreds of thousands of distinct CDR3 sequences, 20% of which appear only once. The length of the CDR3 is 12 residues. Germline-derived CDR1 and CDR2 are MNHEY and SVGEGT. V was clipped by 3 bases and J by 7 bases, with 6 bases between them. Concerning this clonotype: Its antigen is still unknown.

Study-wide results and limits: Lower TCR diversity was seen in persistent Graves' patients than in newly diagnosed ones.

The chain recombines TRBV6-2 or TRBV6-3 with TRBJ2-2; no definite D call. Sequencing was performed on peripheral blood mononuclear cells (PBMCs), taken when the disease was refractory, from a patient treated with antithyroid drugs. The clonotype comes from a female donor with Graves disease. DNA of the CDR3: TGTGCCAGCAGTTATATCCTCGGGGAGCTGTTTTTT. It translates to CASSYILGELFF.